This T cell receptor beta chain was identified in a study of CD8 T cells in ankylosing spondylitis. Study-wide findings and caveats: Blood from ankylosing spondylitis patients appeared to carry a characteristic roughly 8-variant TCR beta motif.

Deletions cut 5 bases from V and 2 bases from J, with 15 bases between. This CDR3 spans 15 amino acids. Germline-derived CDR1 and CDR2 are SEHNR and FQNEAQ (reference sequence). As for this clonotype: Its antigen is unknown.

One entry per CDR3 protein, called by TCRdb with MiXCR from the 5' RACE reads. This table holds approximately 100,000 distinct CDR3 sequences, under 30% found once. The source of this sequence is a male donor with ankylosing spondylitis. This sequence joins TRBV7-9 and TRBJ2-5; possibly TRBD2 for D (6 bases). Sequences were obtained from synovial fluid, either unsorted or a sorted T cell fraction (not recorded which). CDR3 in DNA: TGTGCCAGCAGCCTCCCCCTAGCGAGTCAAGAGACCCAGTACTTC. Its translation: CASSLPLASQETQYF.